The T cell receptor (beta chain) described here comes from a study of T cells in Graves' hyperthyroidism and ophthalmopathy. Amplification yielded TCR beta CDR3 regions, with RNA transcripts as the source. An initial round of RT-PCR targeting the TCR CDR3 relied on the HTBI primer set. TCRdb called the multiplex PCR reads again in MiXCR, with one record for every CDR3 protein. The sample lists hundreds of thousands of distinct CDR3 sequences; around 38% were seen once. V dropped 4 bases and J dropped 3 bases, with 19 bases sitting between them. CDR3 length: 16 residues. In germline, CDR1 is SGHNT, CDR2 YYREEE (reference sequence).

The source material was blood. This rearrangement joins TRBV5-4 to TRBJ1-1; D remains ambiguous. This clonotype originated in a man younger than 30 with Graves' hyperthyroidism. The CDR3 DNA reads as TGTGCCAGCAGCCCGACGGTGGGAGGGAGGGACACTGAAGCTTTCTTT. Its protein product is CASSPTVGGRDTEAFF.